These T cell receptor beta chains were read from a single sample in a study of metastatic and nonmetastatic thyroid tumors. TCRdb re-called clones via MiXCR from the PCR reads. The sample yields under 20,000 clones, around 25% seen once. The material sequenced was blood. The receptors here all came from a male donor with papillary thyroid cancer or a benign thyroid nodule (not recorded which). Some clones in this sample may be carry-over from other donors' samples. The CDR3 runs from the conserved cysteine through the conserved F or W. A D gene is named only where the DNA matches it firmly. The size of a clone is reported for some rows only, either as once, few or many, or as a class for expanded clones.

cdr3_aa cdr3_nt j_call d_call v_call clone_size
CRPAGGATLMEQYF TGCAGGCCCGCCGGGGGGGCCACCCTTATGGAGCAGTACTTC TRBJ2-7 TRBD2 TRBV20-1 NA
CSAKGTSGVEQYF TGCAGTGCCAAGGGGACTAGCGGGGTGGAGCAGTACTTC TRBJ2-7 TRBD2 TRBV20-1 NA
CASSYSFSNQPQHF TGTGCCAGCAGTTACAGCTTTAGCAATCAGCCCCAGCATTTT TRBJ1-5 NA TRBV6-5 many
CASSRGLGQGVYEQYF TGCGCCAGCAGCCGCGGACTGGGACAGGGAGTATACGAGCAGTACTTC TRBJ2-7 TRBD1 TRBV4-1 medium-sized
CASSGSALKGFTDTQYF TGCGCCAGCAGTGGGAGCGCCTTAAAGGGCTTCACAGATACACAGTATTTT TRBJ2-3 NA TRBV10-2 NA
CASSQMGETQYF TGTGCCAGCAGCCAAATGGGAGAGACCCAGTACTTC TRBJ2-5 NA TRBV3-1 many
CASPMKGFHNTEAFF TGCGCCAGCCCTATGAAGGGGTTCCATAACACTGAAGCTTTCTTT TRBJ1-1 NA TRBV5-1 NA
CASSQSVANTEAFF TGTGCCAGCAGCCAGAGCGTGGCCAACACTGAAGCTTTCTTT TRBJ1-1 NA TRBV3-1 many
CASSEELSCKAKNIQYF TGTGCCAGCAGTGAAGAACTATCGTGCAAAGCCAAAAACATTCAGTACTTC TRBJ2-4 NA TRBV6-1 few
CAWSSGLAGGPDTQYF TGTGCCTGGAGCTCGGGACTAGCGGGGGGGCCAGATACGCAGTATTTT TRBJ2-3 TRBD2 TRBV30 many
CAIPPWGRYQETQYF TGTGCCATCCCCCCGTGGGGAAGATATCAAGAGACCCAGTACTTC TRBJ2-5 NA TRBV6-4 few
CSASVPRGNQPQHF TGCAGTGCTAGTGTTCCGAGGGGAAATCAGCCCCAGCATTTT TRBJ1-5 NA TRBV20-1 many
CASLQFPFREQFF TGTGCTTCTCTACAGTTCCCCTTCAGAGAGCAGTTCTTC TRBJ2-1 NA TRBV28 NA
CASSPQRGPNNEQFF TGTGCCAGCAGCCCGCAGCGGGGACCGAACAATGAGCAGTTCTTC TRBJ2-1 TRBD2 TRBV11-2 NA
CASTAAGPNTEAFF TGCGCCAGCACCGCCGCGGGACCGAACACTGAAGCTTTCTTT TRBJ1-1 NA TRBV5-1 NA
CASSLGQGGGRTDTQYF TGTGCCAGCAGCTTAGGGCAAGGGGGAGGTCGAACAGATACGCAGTATTTT TRBJ2-3 NA TRBV7-2 many
CSARAPSGAYEQYF TGCAGTGCTAGAGCGCCTAGCGGGGCCTACGAGCAGTACTTC TRBJ2-7 TRBD2 TRBV20-1 many
CASSQERDLGGGYTF TGTGCCAGCAGCCAAGAAAGGGACTTGGGTGGTGGCTACACCTTC TRBJ1-2 NA TRBV4-2 many
CARSSILADEQYF TGCGCCAGAAGCTCTATACTAGCCGACGAGCAGTACTTC TRBJ2-7 NA TRBV5-1 NA
CASSPRLAGGNTQYF TGTGCCAGCAGCCCCAGACTAGCGGGAGGAAATACGCAGTATTTT TRBJ2-3 TRBD2 TRBV11-2 once
CSARRTGRNNSPLHF TGCAGTGCTAGAAGGACAGGGAGAAATAATTCACCCCTCCACTTT TRBJ1-6 TRBD1 TRBV20-1 medium-sized
CASSLALGSYNEQFF TGCGCCAGCAGCTTGGCCTTGGGTTCCTACAATGAGCAGTTCTTC TRBJ2-1 NA TRBV5-1 many
CASSLLAGGLGEQFF TGTGCCAGCAGTTTACTAGCGGGAGGATTGGGTGAGCAGTTCTTC TRBJ2-1 TRBD2 TRBV6-2/TRBV6-3 few
CASSDLGGGNEQFF TGTGCCAGCAGTGATCTGGGGGGGGGTAATGAGCAGTTCTTC TRBJ2-1 TRBD2 TRBV6-1 NA
CASSKQGESYEQYF TGTGCCAGCAGTAAACAGGGGGAATCCTACGAGCAGTACTTC TRBJ2-7 TRBD1 TRBV6-1 medium-sized
CASSSRVAGANVLTF TGTGCCAGCAGCTCTCGGGTAGCTGGGGCCAACGTCCTGACTTTC TRBJ2-6 NA TRBV7-9 many
CASSFSGRNGYTF TGTGCCAGTAGTTTCTCCGGACGGAATGGCTACACCTTC TRBJ1-2 NA TRBV19 many
CASRIRQDYGYTF TGTGCCAGCAGAATTAGACAGGACTATGGCTACACCTTC TRBJ1-2 NA TRBV6-1 few
CASLGQGVGGYTF TGTGCCAGCCTAGGACAGGGGGTCGGTGGCTACACCTTC TRBJ1-2 TRBD1 TRBV27 NA
CASSDSSSGNTDTQYF TGTGCCAGCAGTGACTCCTCTAGCGGGAACACAGATACGCAGTATTTT TRBJ2-3 TRBD2 TRBV6-4 medium-sized
CASSRGLENTEAFF TGTGCCAGCAGCAGGGGGTTAGAAAACACTGAAGCTTTCTTT TRBJ1-1 NA TRBV9 many
CASRATGLVTNEQFF TGTGCCAGCAGGGCCACGGGACTGGTAACCAATGAGCAGTTCTTC TRBJ2-1 NA TRBV6-1 NA
CASIGQGRGTEAFF TGTGCCAGCATTGGGCAGGGAAGGGGCACTGAAGCTTTCTTT TRBJ1-1 NA TRBV2 many
CASSIAGLPAYEQYF TGTGCCAGTAGTATAGCGGGACTTCCAGCCTACGAGCAGTACTTC TRBJ2-7 NA TRBV19 few
CAIRPGLAEFTGSYNEQFF TGTGCCATCAGACCGGGACTAGCGGAGTTTACTGGCTCCTACAATGAGCAGTTCTTC TRBJ2-1 TRBD2 TRBV10-3 many
CASSLNEALGGYTF TGTGCCAGCAGCTTAAATGAGGCGCTAGGTGGCTACACCTTC TRBJ1-2 NA TRBV11-2 NA
CASSEVRASGSRHSYNEQFF TGTGCCAGCAGTGAAGTCCGGGCTAGCGGGAGTAGACACTCCTACAATGAGCAGTTCTTC TRBJ2-1 TRBD2 TRBV25-1 many
CAISDPITDTQYF TGTGCCATCAGTGATCCAATCACAGATACGCAGTATTTT TRBJ2-3 NA TRBV10-3 few
CASSPPGDTGEQFF TGTGCCAGCAGCCCCCCGGGGGACACGGGTGAGCAGTTCTTC TRBJ2-1 NA TRBV4-2 many
CSSRVGQSYEQYF TGCAGTTCTAGAGTTGGTCAGTCCTACGAGCAGTACTTC TRBJ2-7 NA TRBV20-1 NA
CASSIGHLSYEQYF TGCGCCAGCAGCATAGGACATCTCTCCTACGAGCAGTACTTC TRBJ2-7 NA TRBV5-1 medium-sized
CSARMRLADQETQYF TGCAGTGCTAGGATGCGCCTAGCGGATCAAGAGACCCAGTACTTC TRBJ2-5 TRBD2 TRBV20-1 NA
CASSIARGEDTQYF TGTGCCAGTAGTATAGCCAGAGGCGAAGATACGCAGTATTTT TRBJ2-3 NA TRBV19 NA
CASVGQGHTGQYF TGTGCCAGCGTCGGACAGGGCCATACGGGGCAGTACTTC TRBJ2-7 TRBD1 TRBV7-9 many
CASSLGGANWQFF TGTGCCAGCAGCTTGGGGGGGGCTAATTGGCAGTTCTTC TRBJ2-1 NA TRBV5-6 many
CASSRILDSNPFENYGYTF TGTGCCAGCAGCCGTATACTAGACAGTAACCCCTTTGAGAACTATGGCTACACCTTC TRBJ1-2 NA TRBV28 few
CASSYPSLQGTNGELIF TGTGCCAGCAGTTACCCAAGCCTACAGGGTACTAACGGGGAGCTGATTTTT TRBJ2-2 NA TRBV6-2/TRBV6-3 NA
CSARLGARYGYTF TGCAGTGCTAGGTTAGGGGCCAGGTATGGCTACACCTTC TRBJ1-2 NA TRBV20-1 NA
CASSRTESSYNEQFF TGTGCCAGCAGCCGGACCGAAAGCTCCTACAATGAGCAGTTCTTC TRBJ2-1 NA TRBV5-6 many
CATSGGREYEQYF TGTGCCACCAGCGGAGGTCGGGAGTACGAGCAGTACTTC TRBJ2-7 NA TRBV15 few